The 7 T cell receptor beta chains presented below share a single source sample, sequenced in a study of early T cells in non-severe SARS-CoV-2 infection. TCRdb fed the 5' RACE reads into MiXCR, producing one record per CDR3 protein. Among 100,000 to 140,000 distinct CDR3 sequences, approximately 10% were seen once, and the ten largest hold about 8.1%. Sequenced material: whole blood. The source is an adult who was a healthcare worker with PCR-confirmed SARS-CoV-2 infection or an uninfected control (not recorded which).

This clonotype was recorded many times. The chain is built from TRBV13 and TRBJ1-3; D is unresolved. This CDR3 has 13 residues. Trimming stripped 5 bases from V and 0 bases from J, with 5 bases between. Germline CDR1 is PRHDT and CDR2 is FYEKMQ (reference sequence). The DNA for the CDR3 is TGTGCCAGCAGCCCCCCCTCTGGAAACACCATATATTTT. It codes for CASSPPSGNTIYF.

CDR3 sequence reads: CAISDAYEQYF. DNA of the CDR3: TGTGCCATCAGTGACGCATACGAGCAGTACTTC. The chain uses TRBV10-3 and TRBJ2-7; D not certain. The V end lost 3 bases, the J end lost 4 bases, and 4 bases lay between the germline ends. This CDR3 region has 11 residues. Germline lookup yields CDR1 ENHRY and CDR2 SYGVKD.

A few counts support this clonotype. V usage is TRBV9 and J usage is TRBJ2-3; TRBD2 aligns across 10 bases. Germline V gene data show CDR1 as SGDLS and CDR2 as YYNGEE. The CDR3 totals 15 residues. J was trimmed by 5 bases and V by 6 bases; bases with no gene match: 9. The CDR3 sequence: CASTTEGLARDTQYF. The CDR3 DNA reads TGTGCCAGCACCACCGAGGGACTAGCGAGAGATACGCAGTATTTT.

This clonotype was seen repeatedly, ten times or more. The genes are TRBV5-1 and TRBJ2-3; 7 bases line up with TRBD2. The CDR3 runs 18 residues. With V trimmed by 4 bases and J by 4 bases, 18 bases remained unmatched. The germline V gene encodes CDR1 SGHRS and CDR2 YFSETQ. The CDR3 DNA follows: TGCGCCAGCAGCAGGCGATTTGCTAGCGGAGCCCCCCCAGATACGCAGTATTTT. Translation gives CASSRRFASGAPPDTQYF.

In this sample, this clonotype turned up many times. This chain links TRBV7-9 with TRBJ1-1, with unresolved D. CDR1 and CDR2 from the germline V gene are SEHNR and FQNEAQ (reference sequence). CDR3 length equals 13 residues. V lost 5 bases and J 1 base, leaving 8 bases between the germline ends. The CDR3, as DNA: TGTGCCAGCAGCAAAACAGCGAACACTGAAGCTTTCTTT. Its translation is CASSKTANTEAFF.

This clonotype appeared a few times. The chain recombines TRBV28 with TRBJ2-5, with 10 bases matching TRBD2. Germline CDR1 is MDHEN and CDR2 is SYDVKM. The CDR3 totals 16 residues. Germline trimming cut 5 bases from V and 5 bases from J; bases unmatched to any gene: 11. In DNA form, the CDR3 reads TGTGCCAGCAGTCCCCGGAGCGGGAGGGCCGTGGAGACCCAGTACTTC. Translated: CASSPRSGRAVETQYF. The whole variable domain, remainder taken from reference TRBV28 and TRBJ2-5, is DVKVTQSSRYLVKRTGEKVFLECVQDMDHENMFWYRQDPGLGLRLIYFSYDVKMKEKGDIPEGYSVSREKKERFSLILESASTNQTSMYLCASSPRSGRAVETQYFGPGTRLLVL.

This clonotype came up many times. The chain is built from TRBV2 and TRBJ2-3; no clear D gene. V lost 4 bases and J 1 base, leaving 3 bases between the germline ends. The V gene's germline CDR1 is SNHLY and CDR2 FYNNEI. CDR3 length equals 12 residues. The CDR3 protein is CASSVRTDTQYF. DNA for the CDR3: TGTGCCAGCAGTGTTCGCACAGATACGCAGTATTTT.